This entry lists 18 T cell receptor beta chains sequenced from one sample in a study of Ad26.COV2.S vaccination and SARS-CoV-2 variants. The data were produced by immunoSEQ multiplex PCR, yet TCRdb's version contains in-frame clones alone and is incomplete. The sample lists more than 300,000 clones, 75% to 90% occurring once. Indicated treatment: roughly 19 received Ad26.COV2.S at low or high dose, single or two shots; 5 received placebo; per-sample allocation not given. The samples were gathered on day 63 after the first injection of vaccine or placebo. The material was peripheral blood, obtained in a trial of Ad26.COV2.S vaccine versus placebo. All receptors derive from a person between 18 and 59 years old who received the Ad26.COV2.S COVID-19 vaccine or a placebo.

The chain is built from TRBV28 and TRBJ1-6; the D gene is possibly TRBD1 (6 bases). The germline gives CDR1 MDHEN, CDR2 SYDVKM. The CDR3 spans 16 residues. The ends were cut back, 6 bases at V and 12 bases at J, with 24 bases in the middle. CDR3 nucleotide sequence: TGTGCCAGCAGCCTCATGAGGGGGGCCCCTCGAAAACCCCTCCACTTT. This translates into CASSLMRGAPRKPLHF.

This chain joins TRBV2 and TRBJ2-7; D is possibly TRBD1 (7 bases). The V gene's germline CDR1 is SNHLY and CDR2 FYNNEI. The CDR3 totals 15 residues. The V gene lost 6 bases and the J gene lost 5 bases, with 20 bases spanning the gap. CDR3 bases: TGTGCCAGCAGGGTATCGACAGGGACTGAAAACGAGCAGTACTTC. As protein: CASRVSTGTENEQYF. Filled out from reference TRBV2 and TRBJ2-7, the complete variable domain reads EPEVTQTPSHQVTQMGQEVILRCVPISNHLYFYWYRQILGQKVEFLVSFYNNEISEKSEIFDDQFSVERPDGSNFTLKIRSTKLEDSAMYFCASRVSTGTENEQYFGPGTRLTVT.

The chain links TRBV7-9 to TRBJ1-4; D is ambiguous. This CDR3 comprises 15 residues. Looked up from germline, CDR1 is SEHNR and CDR2 is FQNEAQ (reference sequence). V was shortened by 1 base and J by 0 bases, with 6 bases between the two germline ends. The CDR3 DNA reads TGTGCCAGCAGCTTAGGAAGCTCAACTAATGAAAAACTGTTTTTT. Protein sequence: CASSLGSSTNEKLFF.

This chain connects TRBV10-3 to TRBJ2-6; 8 nucleotides match TRBD1. The CDR3 runs to 18 residues. The junction had 10 bases not matched to a gene; V was cut back by 6 bases and J by 0 bases. CDR1 is ENHRY, CDR2 SYGVKD, per germline. As DNA, the CDR3 is TGTGCCATCAGCCAGCAGGGGGCGAGCTCCTCTGGGGCCAACGTCCTGACTTTC. This codes for CAISQQGASSSGANVLTF.

The chain recombines TRBV28 with TRBJ2-2, with no clear D. V lost 7 bases and J 6 bases, leaving 12 bases between the germline ends. Germline loops: CDR1 MDHEN, CDR2 SYDVKM. The length of the CDR3 is 13 residues. CDR3 loop: CASTMGNPGELFF. For the CDR3, the DNA is TGTGCCAGCACCATGGGTAATCCCGGGGAGCTGTTTTTT.

CDR3 coding DNA: TGCGCCAGCAGCCAAGAAAGAGCGGAGTACGAGCAGTACTTC. Its translation: CASSQERAEYEQYF. The genes are TRBV4-3 and TRBJ2-7; possibly TRBD2 for D (5 bases). Germline CDR1 is LGHNA and CDR2 is YSLEER. This CDR3 is built from 14 residues. V shed 0 bases and J shed 4 bases, with 10 bases lying between them.

The rearrangement joins TRBV30 to TRBJ1-2; D gene uncertain. The CDR3 has 12 residues. Deletions cut 7 bases from V and 2 bases from J, with 11 bases between. The germline V gene has CDR1 GTSNPN and CDR2 SVGIG (reference sequence). The CDR3 is CALWGVNYGYTF. The CDR3 bases are TGTGCCTTGTGGGGAGTGAACTATGGCTACACCTTC.

Comments on this clone: Other DNA sequences in the sample encode the same CDR3. V is TRBV6-2 or TRBV6-3 and J is TRBJ2-2; D gene ambiguous. From germline, CDR1 is MNHEY and CDR2 SVGEGT. The CDR3 is 12 residues long. V lost 5 bases and J lost 6, with 7 bases in between. The CDR3 is CASSPGAGELFF. The CDR3, as DNA: TGTGCCAGCAGTCCGGGTGCCGGGGAGCTGTTTTTT.

This chain uses TRBV5-1 with TRBJ1-3; a weak D match, TRBD1 (6 bases). The CDR3 loop spans 15 amino acids. Between the trimmed V and J ends, which lost 2 bases and 0 bases, there was a span of 9 bases. The germline V gene encodes CDR1 SGHRS and CDR2 YFSETQ. The chain's CDR3 is CASSLEGVSGNTIYF. The CDR3 DNA is TGCGCCAGCAGCTTAGAGGGGGTCTCTGGAAACACCATATATTTT. Together with reference TRBV5-1 and TRBJ1-3, the CDR3 gives the full variable domain: KAGVTQTPRYLIKTRGQQVTLSCSPISGHRSVSWYQQTPGQGLQFLFEYFSETQRNKGNFPGRFSGRQFSNSRSEMNVSTLELGDSALYLCASSLEGVSGNTIYFGEGSWLTVV.

The chain recombines TRBV6-2 or TRBV6-3 with TRBJ1-1; D unclear. Germline values: CDR1 MNHEY, CDR2 SVGEGT. CDR3 length: 13 residues. Trimming stripped 3 bases from V and 0 bases from J, with 5 bases between. The CDR3 bases are TGTGCCAGCAGTTATATAATGAACACTGAAGCTTTCTTT. Protein product: CASSYIMNTEAFF.

The chain carries TRBV11-3 and TRBJ2-1; 10 bases fit TRBD1. This CDR3 is 16 amino acids long. Germline trimming cut 5 bases from V and 7 bases from J; bases unmatched to any gene: 11. CDR1 SGHNT and CDR2 YENEEA come from the germline V gene. The CDR3 nucleotides are TGTGCCAGCAGCGCCGGGACAGGGGTAAGAGCTAATGAGCAGTTCTTC. It is translated as CASSAGTGVRANEQFF.

This rearrangement joins TRBV11-2 to TRBJ2-3; 8 bases line up with TRBD2. In germline, CDR1 is SGHAT, CDR2 FQNNGV. This CDR3 spans 16 amino acids. Trimming removed 5 bases from V and 8 bases from J; junction bases left unmatched: 15. The CDR3 nucleotides are TGTGCCAGCAGCCGGGGTTCAGTAGCGGGGCTACCTACGCAGTATTTT. It specifies CASSRGSVAGLPTQYF.

J is TRBJ2-5 and V is TRBV6-5; possible D gene TRBD2, 6 bases. V lost 7 bases and J 6 bases, leaving 15 bases between the germline ends. CDR1 is MNHEY, CDR2 SVGAGI, per germline. This CDR3 spans 13 amino acids. CDR3: CASNPVGSKTQYF. The CDR3 DNA is TGTGCCAGCAACCCGGTCGGGAGCAAGACCCAGTACTTC.

The chain uses TRBV7-2 and TRBJ2-7; TRBD1 is a possible D gene (5 bases). The V and J ends lost 1 base and 6 bases respectively, with 10 bases between them. Germline assignment: CDR1 SGHTA and CDR2 FQGNSA. The CDR3 is 13 residues long. As DNA, the CDR3 is TGTGCCAGCAGCTTAGTGGGGCATAGCGAGCAGTACTTC. This translates into CASSLVGHSEQYF.

CDR3 nucleotide sequence: TGTGCCAGCAGTTTAGGCCCGTACTACAACACTGAAGCTTTCTTT. Translation gives CASSLGPYYNTEAFF. V gene TRBV27 combines with J gene TRBJ1-1; D is unresolved. CDR3 length equals 15 residues. Germline V gene lookup returns CDR1 MNHEY and CDR2 SMNVEV (reference sequence). The V gene lost 2 bases and the J gene lost 2 bases, with 12 bases spanning the gap.

CDR3: CASSQDANRGESHEKLFF. CDR3 coding DNA: TGCGCCAGCAGCCAAGATGCAAACAGGGGAGAATCGCATGAAAAACTGTTTTTT. This chain links TRBV4-3 with TRBJ1-4; TRBD1 matches at 7 bases. Trimming at V came to 0 bases and at J to 6 bases, leaving 13 bases not matched to a gene. The CDR3 is 18 residues long. CDR1 and CDR2 from the germline V gene are LGHNA and YSLEER.

This clone was recorded only once. The chain recombines TRBV7-2 with TRBJ1-1; the D is unclear. In germline, CDR1 is SGHTA, CDR2 FQGNSA. Trimming removed 7 bases at V and 0 bases at J, with 6 bases between. This CDR3 is 12 amino acids long. CDR3 residues: CASKVMNTEAFF. Written as DNA, the CDR3 is TGTGCCAGCAAGGTTATGAACACTGAAGCTTTCTTT.

The chain recombines TRBV23-1 with TRBJ1-4; D possibly corresponds to TRBD1 (5 bases). TRBV23-1 carries the ORF label, with uncertain function. The CDR3 totals 16 residues. V was pared by 5 bases and J by 0 bases, with 13 bases between. The CDR3 coding sequence is TGCGCCAGCAGTTCCGGGGGGGGACCAACTAATGAAAAACTGTTTTTT. Its protein product is CASSSGGGPTNEKLFF.